A selection of T cell receptor beta chains follows, all from one sample in a study of blood T cell repertoires in COVID-19. Clones were read by immunoSEQ multiplex PCR, and TCRdb kept only the in-frame ones, dropping some. The sample consists of fewer than 250,000 clones, roughly 80% of them appearing once. Sequencing was done on a sample of peripheral blood. These receptors were taken from a middle-aged woman with active or convalescent COVID-19. CDR3s include the opening cysteine and the closing phenylalanine or tryptophan. A D gene is named only where the DNA matches it firmly. The listing skips clone size in some rows; elsewhere it reads once, few, many or a size class.

v_call: TRBV7-2; j_call: TRBJ1-1; d_call: NA; clone_size: NA; cdr3_nt: TGTGCCAGCAGCTTATCACAAGGCGGTGAAGCTTTCTTT; cdr3_aa: CASSLSQGGEAFF
v_call: TRBV27; j_call: TRBJ2-7; d_call: NA; clone_size: NA; cdr3_nt: TGTGCCAGCAGTTTACGGGGGGCGAGTGAGCAGTACTTC; cdr3_aa: CASSLRGASEQYF
v_call: TRBV19; j_call: TRBJ1-5; d_call: NA; clone_size: NA; cdr3_nt: TGTGCCAGTAGTATAGAGGGGGCAAATCAGCCCCAGCATTTT; cdr3_aa: CASSIEGANQPQHF
v_call: TRBV7-3; j_call: TRBJ1-1; d_call: TRBD1; clone_size: NA; cdr3_nt: TGTGCCAGCAGCGGACGGACAGGGGCGAACACTGAAGCTTTCTTT; cdr3_aa: CASSGRTGANTEAFF
v_call: TRBV7-9; j_call: TRBJ1-4; d_call: NA; clone_size: NA; cdr3_nt: TGTGCCAGCAGTCAAGTCGGGGTAGAAGAAAAACTGTTTTTT; cdr3_aa: CASSQVGVEEKLFF
v_call: TRBV6-5; j_call: TRBJ2-7; d_call: TRBD2; clone_size: once; cdr3_nt: TGTGCCAGCAACGGACTAGCGGGGAGGTCCTACGAGCAGTACTTC; cdr3_aa: CASNGLAGRSYEQYF
v_call: TRBV7-8; j_call: TRBJ2-1; d_call: TRBD1; clone_size: NA; cdr3_nt: TGTGCCAGCAGTCGCTCCCGGGACAGTTCTTACAATGAGCAGTTCTTC; cdr3_aa: CASSRSRDSSYNEQFF
v_call: TRBV12-5; j_call: TRBJ1-2; d_call: NA; clone_size: few; cdr3_nt: TGTGCTAGTGGTCGCGACAGGACATCTAACTATGGCTACACCTTC; cdr3_aa: CASGRDRTSNYGYTF
v_call: TRBV5-6; j_call: TRBJ1-3; d_call: NA; clone_size: NA; cdr3_nt: TGTGCCAGCAGTCGTACAAACATGGGGGGAGATGGAAACACCATATATTTT; cdr3_aa: CASSRTNMGGDGNTIYF
v_call: TRBV3-1/TRBV3-2; j_call: TRBJ2-5; d_call: NA; clone_size: NA; cdr3_nt: TGTGCCAGCAGCCACCCACCGGGAATACAAGAGACCCAGTACTTC; cdr3_aa: CASSHPPGIQETQYF
v_call: TRBV5-1; j_call: TRBJ2-1; d_call: NA; clone_size: NA; cdr3_nt: TGCGCCAGCAGCCCCTACAACGCGGATGAGCAGTTCTTC; cdr3_aa: CASSPYNADEQFF
v_call: TRBV28; j_call: TRBJ2-1; d_call: TRBD2; clone_size: NA; cdr3_nt: TGTGCCAGCAGTCCCGAGGGTAGCGGGAATTGGAATGAGCAGTTCTTC; cdr3_aa: CASSPEGSGNWNEQFF
v_call: TRBV28; j_call: TRBJ1-5; d_call: TRBD1; clone_size: NA; cdr3_nt: TGTGCCAGCAGTCCAGGGGACAGGGACAATCAGCCCCAGCATTTT; cdr3_aa: CASSPGDRDNQPQHF
v_call: TRBV4-3; j_call: TRBJ1-2; d_call: NA; clone_size: NA; cdr3_nt: TGCGCCAGCAGCCAAGCGGGAACAGCGCGCTATGGCTACACCTTC; cdr3_aa: CASSQAGTARYGYTF
v_call: TRBV7-2; j_call: TRBJ1-5; d_call: NA; clone_size: few; cdr3_nt: TGTGCCAGCAGCTTAGAGAGGAATCAGCCCCAGCATTTT; cdr3_aa: CASSLERNQPQHF
v_call: TRBV10-3; j_call: TRBJ2-7; d_call: NA; clone_size: once; cdr3_nt: TGTGCCATCAGTGAGTCGATTGCGGGCGGCTACGAGCAGTACTTC; cdr3_aa: CAISESIAGGYEQYF
v_call: TRBV2; j_call: TRBJ1-1; d_call: NA; clone_size: NA; cdr3_nt: TGTGCCAGCAGTGAACAGGGCGGGGATACTGAAGCTTTCTTT; cdr3_aa: CASSEQGGDTEAFF
v_call: TRBV15; j_call: TRBJ1-1; d_call: NA; clone_size: NA; cdr3_nt: TGTGCCACCAGCTGGGGGAACAGGGAGAACACTGAAGCTTTCTTT; cdr3_aa: CATSWGNRENTEAFF
v_call: TRBV2; j_call: TRBJ1-6; d_call: NA; clone_size: NA; cdr3_nt: TGTGCCAGCAGGGCGACCAGAGGATCACCCCTCCACTTT; cdr3_aa: CASRATRGSPLHF
v_call: TRBV7-9; j_call: TRBJ2-5; d_call: NA; clone_size: NA; cdr3_nt: TGTGCCAGCAGCTTGCGGGACTCGGGAAGGACCCAGTACTTC; cdr3_aa: CASSLRDSGRTQYF
v_call: TRBV28; j_call: TRBJ1-5; d_call: NA; clone_size: NA; cdr3_nt: TGTGCCAGCAGTTTTCGGGACTGTACTAATCAGCCCCAGCATTTT; cdr3_aa: CASSFRDCTNQPQHF
v_call: TRBV7-9; j_call: TRBJ2-7; d_call: TRBD1; clone_size: NA; cdr3_nt: TGTGCCAGCAGCTTAAGACAGGGGACCGACGAGCAGTACTTC; cdr3_aa: CASSLRQGTDEQYF
v_call: TRBV6-5; j_call: TRBJ1-1; d_call: NA; clone_size: NA; cdr3_nt: TGTGCCAGCAGTTACTCGACCCGGGGTATGAACACTGAAGCTTTCTTT; cdr3_aa: CASSYSTRGMNTEAFF
v_call: TRBV25-1; j_call: TRBJ1-1; d_call: NA; clone_size: NA; cdr3_nt: TGTGCCAGCAGTGAACGCGTTGAAGCTTTCTTT; cdr3_aa: CASSERVEAFF
v_call: TRBV2; j_call: TRBJ1-1; d_call: TRBD1; clone_size: NA; cdr3_nt: TGTGCCAGCAGGATGACAGGGAGTGGTGAAGCTTTCTTT; cdr3_aa: CASRMTGSGEAFF
v_call: TRBV7-2; j_call: TRBJ2-1; d_call: NA; clone_size: NA; cdr3_nt: TGTGCCAGCAGGTTAATTATTGCGGCGGACAATGAGCAGTTCTTC; cdr3_aa: CASRLIIAADNEQFF
v_call: TRBV5-5; j_call: TRBJ2-4; d_call: NA; clone_size: NA; cdr3_nt: TGTGCCAGCAGTGATAGCGTTATCGGCCTTATAGCCAAAAACATTCAGTACTTC; cdr3_aa: CASSDSVIGLIAKNIQYF
v_call: TRBV30; j_call: TRBJ1-2; d_call: NA; clone_size: NA; cdr3_nt: TGTGCCTACCCTACCCGGACACCTCCTTATGGCTACACCTTC; cdr3_aa: CAYPTRTPPYGYTF
v_call: TRBV9; j_call: TRBJ2-1; d_call: NA; clone_size: NA; cdr3_nt: TGTGCCAGCAGCGCCCTTATGGTAACGAGCGATGAGCAGTTCTTC; cdr3_aa: CASSALMVTSDEQFF
v_call: TRBV7-8; j_call: TRBJ1-4; d_call: NA; clone_size: NA; cdr3_nt: TGTGCCAGCAGCTACAAGCTAGATAATGAAAAACTGTTTTTT; cdr3_aa: CASSYKLDNEKLFF
v_call: TRBV2; j_call: TRBJ2-3; d_call: TRBD2; clone_size: NA; cdr3_nt: TGTGCCAGCAGGGATTGGAGGGCGGGGGGCACAGATACGCAGTATTTT; cdr3_aa: CASRDWRAGGTDTQYF
v_call: TRBV3-1/TRBV3-2; j_call: TRBJ2-7; d_call: NA; clone_size: NA; cdr3_nt: TGTGCCAGCAGCCACCCCCGAGAGGGCCTTATCTCCGAGCAGTACTTC; cdr3_aa: CASSHPREGLISEQYF
v_call: TRBV29-1; j_call: TRBJ2-5; d_call: NA; clone_size: NA; cdr3_nt: TGCAGCGTTGAAGATCTCCAGGGCAGAACTCAAGAGACCCAGTACTTC; cdr3_aa: CSVEDLQGRTQETQYF
v_call: TRBV15; j_call: TRBJ1-4; d_call: NA; clone_size: NA; cdr3_nt: TGTGCCACCGCTGGCCCAGAGGATGAAAAACTGTTTTTT; cdr3_aa: CATAGPEDEKLFF
v_call: TRBV11-2; j_call: TRBJ2-1; d_call: TRBD2; clone_size: NA; cdr3_nt: TGTGCCAGCAGCCAACTAGCGGGAGCTAGGGATGAGCAGTTCTTC; cdr3_aa: CASSQLAGARDEQFF
v_call: TRBV4-1; j_call: TRBJ1-5; d_call: NA; clone_size: NA; cdr3_nt: TGCGCCAGCAGCCAGCCGAGGGGGGGGAAGAGGACCCAGCATTTT; cdr3_aa: CASSQPRGGKRTQHF
v_call: TRBV27; j_call: TRBJ2-1; d_call: TRBD1; clone_size: once; cdr3_nt: TGTGCCAGCAGCAGACAGGGGGCGCTTTCCTACAATGAGCAGTTCTTC; cdr3_aa: CASSRQGALSYNEQFF